These 2 T cell receptor beta chains originate from one sample sequenced in a study of cytomegalovirus exposure and HLA in healthy donors. Researchers ran the PCR with 60 Vbeta and 13 Jbeta primers. Repertoires were generated with immunoSEQ multiplex PCR, while TCRdb's copy carries only in-frame clones and drops some. The table lists 150,000 to 200,000 clones, about two thirds of them singletons, with over 2.5% in the top ten. Sequenced sample: PBMCs. The receptors derive from a woman aged 25 to 39 in good health and CMV-seronegative.

The V and J genes are TRBV4-2 and TRBJ2-7; 7 bases are shared with TRBD2. The germline gives CDR1 LGHNA, CDR2 YNFKEQ. Trimming at V came to 4 bases and at J to 3 bases, leaving 3 bases not matched to a gene. The CDR3 has 13 residues. The DNA of the CDR3 is TGTGCCAGCAGCCCTCCGGGAGGCTACGAGCAGTACTTC. Protein product: CASSPPGGYEQYF.

The V and J genes are TRBV28 and TRBJ2-7; TRBD1 matches at 10 bases. The germline gives CDR1 MDHEN, CDR2 SYDVKM. With 7 bases clipped from V and 1 base from J, the junction kept 7 bases outside the gene matches. The CDR3 has 15 amino acids. The CDR3 DNA is TGTGCCAGCAAACCGACAGGGGGCCCATCCTACGAGCAGTACTTC. This encodes CASKPTGGPSYEQYF.